The 8 T cell receptor beta chains below come from one sample, sequenced in a study of neurological immune-mediated disorders. Time point defined: technical triplicate 1. TCRdb reprocessed the 5' RACE reads with MiXCR, giving one entry per CDR3 protein. The table shows 30,000 to 40,000 distinct CDR3 sequences, with around 10% occurring only once. The sample was PBMCs. Receptors were obtained from a man between 60 and 75 years old with HTLV-1-associated myelopathy (HAM/TSP).

This clonotype appeared many times. The rearrangement links TRBV20-1 to TRBJ2-5; TRBD2 agrees at 11 bases. The V and J ends lost 3 bases and 4 bases, in that order; junction bases with no gene match: 19. The CDR3 contains 19 residues. Germline values: CDR1 DFQATT, CDR2 SNEGSKA (reference sequence). This chain's CDR3 is CSARPSGGSGRAGGETQYF. The CDR3 coding sequence is TGCAGTGCTAGGCCCTCGGGGGGTAGCGGGAGGGCCGGGGGAGAGACCCAGTACTTC.

This clonotype was recorded many times. The CDR3: CAISESSPGGTYNEQFF. In DNA form, the CDR3 reads TGTGCCATCAGTGAGTCGTCCCCGGGAGGTACCTACAATGAGCAGTTCTTC. The chain is built from TRBV10-3 and TRBJ2-1; TRBD2 matches 7 bases. The V gene end was trimmed by 0 bases and the J gene end by 2 bases; junction bases not matched to a gene: 7. This CDR3 region has 17 residues. Germline-derived CDR1 and CDR2 are ENHRY and SYGVKD.

Of note for this clonotype: This may come from a read error, since a much larger clone is one base off. J is TRBJ2-7 and V is TRBV5-5; D not resolved. There are 13 residues in the CDR3. CDR1 and CDR2 from the germline V gene are SGHKS and YYEKEE (reference sequence). The CDR3 reads CASSSLPNYEQNF. Here the CDR3 DNA reads TGTGCCAGCAGCTCCCTCCCTAACTACGAGCAGAACTTC.

Ten or more counts support this clonotype. This chain joins TRBV7-2 and TRBJ2-7, with TRBD1 matching 10 bases. CDR1 and CDR2 from the germline V gene are SGHTA and FQGNSA. This CDR3 comprises 15 residues. Trimming took 1 base from V and 1 from J; bases not matched to a gene: 1. CDR3 residues: CASSLGTGGSYEQYF. For the CDR3, the DNA is TGTGCCAGCAGCTTAGGGACAGGGGGTTCCTACGAGCAGTACTTC.

This clonotype was counted many times. As DNA, the CDR3 is TGTGCCAGCAGCTTAATAGCGGGAGGTGTAGATACGCAGTATTTT. Translating gives CASSLIAGGVDTQYF. The genes are TRBV11-2 and TRBJ2-3; TRBD2 matches at 10 bases. CDR3 size: 15 residues. V was clipped by 2 bases and J by 5 bases; unmatched bases: 4. The V gene's germline CDR1 is SGHAT and CDR2 FQNNGV.

This clonotype turned up a few times. Mismatch with germline at one junction end may stem from a read error. The chain couples TRBV2 to TRBJ2-7, with 8 bases lining up with TRBD1. The germline gives CDR1 SNHLY, CDR2 FYNNEI. This CDR3 contains 15 residues. The CDR3 spells CASSSSGTGPYGQYF. The CDR3 DNA reads TGTGCCAGCTCAAGTTCCGGGACAGGACCGTACGGGCAGTACTTC.

This clonotype was counted many times. The chain joins TRBV20-1 to TRBJ2-7, with TRBD1 matching 9 bases. Germline CDR1 is DFQATT and CDR2 is SNEGSKA (reference sequence). The CDR3 is made up of 15 amino acids. Trimming took 5 bases from V and 3 from J; bases not matched to a gene: 11. CDR3 coding DNA: TGCAGTGCTTTTTCGACAGGGGGAGGGGGCTACGAGCAGTACTTC. This translates into CSAFSTGGGGYEQYF.

This clonotype has ten or more counts. The V gene is TRBV11-3, the J gene TRBJ1-3, with D possibly TRBD1 on 5 matching bases. The ends were cut back, 4 bases at V and 1 base at J, with 17 bases in the middle. The CDR3 is 17 residues long. In germline, CDR1 is SGHNT, CDR2 YENEEA. CDR3 sequence: CASSSPPGRISGNTIYF. In nucleotides, the CDR3 is TGTGCCAGCAGCTCACCCCCGGGACGGATTTCTGGAAACACCATATATTTT.